The rows below give T cell receptor beta chains drawn from one sample of a study of OX40 agonist ivuxolimab in advanced cancers. Only in-frame clones appear in the TCRdb table, and some are missing; sequencing was by immunoSEQ multiplex PCR. The sample has about 80,000 clones, about nine tenths seen once. The source material was CD4+ or CD8+ T cells sorted from blood, sampled in a trial of the OX40 agonist ivuxolimab. The receptor source for this set is an adult with an advanced solid tumor such as melanoma, head and neck, liver or kidney cancer. The CDR3 runs from the conserved cysteine through the conserved F or W. D genes are given only for firm matches. Clone size is shown for a subset of rows, as once, few, many or a class of expanded clone.

TRBV7-9	TRBJ1-2	.	.	CASSLGGALLGYTF	TGTGCCAGCAGCTTAGGAGGGGCACTCCTTGGCTACACCTTC
TRBV4-1	TRBJ2-7	.	TRBD1	CASSSPGQTYEQYF	TGCGCCAGCAGCTCCCCGGGACAGACATACGAGCAGTACTTC
TRBV5-1	TRBJ2-2	.	TRBD1	CASRTGTGAGTGELFF	TGCGCCAGCAGGACCGGGACAGGGGCGGGAACCGGGGAGCTGTTTTTT
TRBV6-1	TRBJ1-5	.	.	CASNRMGSNQPQHF	TGTGCCAGCAACCGGATGGGGAGCAATCAGCCCCAGCATTTT
TRBV28	TRBJ1-1	.	.	CASSPWSGGNTEAFF	TGTGCCAGCAGTCCTTGGTCGGGGGGGAACACTGAAGCTTTCTTT
TRBV28	TRBJ2-1	.	.	CASSLGGRGGYNEQFF	TGTGCCAGCAGTTTGGGCGGCAGAGGAGGCTACAATGAGCAGTTCTTC
TRBV6-5	TRBJ1-4	.	.	CASRGREATNEKLFF	TGTGCCAGCAGGGGGCGGGAGGCAACTAATGAAAAACTGTTTTTT
TRBV6-5	TRBJ1-5	few	.	CASSYARGNQPQHF	TGTGCCAGCAGTTACGCTCGAGGCAATCAGCCCCAGCATTTT
TRBV6-1	TRBJ1-1	.	.	CASSGSRGGQDGTEAFF	TGTGCCAGCAGTGGCTCGAGGGGGGGCCAAGATGGCACTGAAGCTTTCTTT
TRBV5-5	TRBJ1-1	once	.	CASSFGGSETEAFF	TGTGCCAGCAGCTTTGGGGGGTCGGAAACTGAAGCTTTCTTT
TRBV15	TRBJ1-5	few	.	CATSRDLGAWQGQPQHF	TGTGCCACCAGCAGAGATTTGGGGGCTTGGCAAGGGCAGCCCCAGCATTTT
TRBV6-4	TRBJ1-2	.	TRBD1	CASSDRQGSYGYTF	TGTGCCAGCAGTGACCGACAGGGTTCCTATGGCTACACCTTC
TRBV7-2	TRBJ2-4	.	.	CASSSPDKAKNIQYF	TGTGCCAGCAGCTCCCCCGACAAAGCCAAAAACATTCAGTACTTC
TRBV5-1	TRBJ1-1	.	.	CASSLMTVNTEAFF	TGCGCCAGCAGTCTGATGACAGTGAACACTGAAGCTTTCTTT